The 16 T cell receptor beta chains below come from one sample, sequenced in a study of T cells in Graves' hyperthyroidism and ophthalmopathy. It was RNA transcripts that yielded the amplified TCR beta CDR3 regions. HTBI primers were used for first-round RT-PCR of the TCR CDR3. TCRdb itself ran the multiplex PCR reads through MiXCR, one entry per CDR3 protein. The sample lists under 650,000 distinct CDR3 sequences, 16% occurring once. Sequenced sample: blood. The origin of the receptors is a woman in her twenties or thirties with Graves' hyperthyroidism.

This clonotype was seen many times. This rearrangement joins TRBV29-1 to TRBJ2-7; no clear D gene. With 1 base removed from V and 3 bases from J, the gap between germline ends came to 7 bases. In germline, CDR1 is SQVTM, CDR2 ANQGSEA. This CDR3 is 12 amino acids long. The CDR3 coding sequence is TGCAGCGTTGAAGGACTGAGCTACGAGCAGTACTTC. Its protein is CSVEGLSYEQYF.

This clonotype has ten or more counts. V gene TRBV12-3 or TRBV12-4 combines with J gene TRBJ1-2; perhaps TRBD1 as D (5 bases). There are 14 residues in the CDR3. V was shortened by 7 bases and J by 1 base, with 13 bases between the two germline ends. In nucleotides, the CDR3 is TGTGCCAGCAACCTAAGACAGCTTAACTATGGCTACACCTTC. Protein sequence: CASNLRQLNYGYTF.

In its sample, this clonotype was seen a few times. The CDR3 bases are TGCAGCGTTCCGACTAGCGGGATGGGTTCAGATACGCAGTATTTT. This gives the protein CSVPTSGMGSDTQYF. The chain is built from TRBV29-1 and TRBJ2-3; 11 nucleotides line up with TRBD2. The V and J ends lost 5 bases and 4 bases, in that order; junction bases with no gene match: 8. This CDR3 has 15 residues. Germline V gene sequence: CDR1 SQVTM, CDR2 ANQGSEA.

At least ten counts were recorded for this clonotype. The chain employs TRBV11-3 and TRBJ2-7, with D perhaps TRBD1 (6 bases). Germline V gene lookup returns CDR1 SGHNT and CDR2 YENEEA. CDR3 length: 14 amino acids. Trimming pared 2 bases from V and 2 bases from J, leaving 10 bases between. The CDR3 region is CASSLQDRTYEQYF. CDR3 nucleotide sequence: TGTGCCAGCAGCTTACAGGACAGAACCTACGAGCAGTACTTC.

The rearrangement links TRBV7-9 to TRBJ2-1; 7 nucleotides align to TRBD1. This CDR3 is 15 amino acids long. Germline V CDR1 and CDR2: SEHNR, FQNEAQ (reference sequence). The V gene end was trimmed by 0 bases and the J gene end by 7 bases; junction bases not matched to a gene: 6. CDR3 amino acids: CASSLAGGRENEQFF. The CDR3 DNA follows: TGTGCCAGCAGCTTAGCAGGGGGCCGAGAAAATGAGCAGTTCTTC. Full variable domain (rest looked up from reference TRBV7-9 and TRBJ2-1): DTGVSQNPRHKITKRGQNVTFRCDPISEHNRLYWYRQTLGQGPEFLTYFQNEAQLEKSRLLSDRFSAERPKGSFSTLEIQRTEQGDSAMYLCASSLAGGRENEQFFGPGTRLTVL.

This chain uses TRBV7-2 with TRBJ2-3, with D possibly being TRBD1 (5 bases). V lost 5 bases to trimming and J lost 0 bases, with 21 bases between them. CDR3 length: 18 residues. The germline V gene has CDR1 SGHTA and CDR2 FQGNSA. CDR3 in DNA: TGTGCCAGCAGCCCCCTTCGTTCAAGGACACACAGCACAGATACGCAGTATTTT. As protein: CASSPLRSRTHSTDTQYF. The whole variable domain, remainder taken from reference TRBV7-2 and TRBJ2-3, is GAGVSQSPSNKVTEKGKDVELRCDPISGHTALYWYRQSLGQGLEFLIYFQGNSAPDKSGLPSDRFSAERTGGSVSTLTIQRTQQEDSAVYLCASSPLRSRTHSTDTQYFGPGTRLTVL.

Notes on this clonotype: Given a much more abundant clone one base away, this may be a read error. V and J are TRBV20-1 and TRBJ2-3; possible D gene TRBD1, 5 bases. The CDR3 contains 15 residues. CDR1 DFQATT and CDR2 SNEGSKA come from the germline V gene (reference sequence). Trimming took off 1 base at V and 2 bases at J, with 13 bases between the two ends. In DNA, the CDR3 is TGCAGTGCTAGAGTTGTACAGGATAACACAGATACGCAGTATTTT. This sequence encodes CSARVVQDNTDTQYF.

This clonotype came up many times. The CDR3 DNA reads TGTGCCAGCAGTGAAGTATGGACAGTCCAAGAGACCCAGTACTTC. Encoded protein: CASSEVWTVQETQYF. The chain is built from TRBV2 and TRBJ2-5, with D possibly TRBD1 on 6 matching bases. CDR1 and CDR2 from the germline V gene are SNHLY and FYNNEI. V was shortened by 1 base and J by 1 base, with 10 bases between the two germline ends. CDR3 length: 15 amino acids. Full variable domain (remainder filled in from reference TRBV2 and TRBJ2-5): EPEVTQTPSHQVTQMGQEVILRCVPISNHLYFYWYRQILGQKVEFLVSFYNNEISEKSEIFDDQFSVERPDGSNFTLKIRSTKLEDSAMYFCASSEVWTVQETQYFGPGTRLLVL.

The table lists this clonotype with many counts. The rearrangement joins TRBV6-6 to TRBJ1-2, with D hard to call. The CDR3 runs to 16 residues. Per the germline V gene, CDR1 is MNHNY and CDR2 is SVGAGI (reference sequence). Trimming left V 2 bases short and J 3 bases short, with 16 bases between. The CDR3 sequence: CASSYRGGRGYYGYTF. In DNA form, the CDR3 reads TGTGCCAGCAGTTACCGAGGAGGTCGGGGATACTATGGCTACACCTTC.

This clonotype was seen at least ten times. This chain links TRBV28 with TRBJ1-5; 7 bases align to TRBD1. The CDR3 contains 15 residues. Germline V gene data show CDR1 as MDHEN and CDR2 as SYDVKM. V shed 7 bases and J 3 bases; nucleotides not matched to a gene: 9. As DNA, the CDR3 is TGTGCCAGCAAGGGACAGTTCCTAGTCAATCAGCCCCAGCATTTT. Protein sequence: CASKGQFLVNQPQHF.

Ten or more counts support this clonotype. This chain connects TRBV28 to TRBJ1-3; D ambiguous. V was pared by 8 bases and J by 0 bases, with 11 bases between. The CDR3 is made up of 14 amino acids. The germline CDR1 and CDR2 sequences are MDHEN and SYDVKM. CDR3 residues: CASAPRLSGNTIYF. The CDR3 DNA reads as TGTGCCAGCGCTCCGCGCCTCTCTGGAAACACCATATATTTT.

This clonotype was observed many times. The rearrangement joins TRBV18 to TRBJ1-1; no clear D. Germline-derived CDR1 and CDR2 are KGHSH and LQKENI. The CDR3 consists of 12 residues. V shed 8 bases and J shed 5 bases, with 12 bases lying between them. CDR3 nucleotide sequence: TGTGCCAGCAGCCGGGCGGGTACTGAAGCTTTCTTT. Translated: CASSRAGTEAFF.

The chain combines TRBV5-1 with TRBJ2-7, with TRBD2 matching 8 bases. Trimming at V came to 4 bases and at J to 6 bases, leaving 15 bases not matched to a gene. The V gene's germline CDR1 is SGHRS and CDR2 YFSETQ. This CDR3 has 16 amino acids. CDR3 loop: CASSQDNSGTWSEQYF. The CDR3 DNA follows: TGCGCCAGCAGCCAAGACAATAGCGGGACCTGGAGCGAGCAGTACTTC.

The chain has TRBV9 and TRBJ1-5; D is uncertain. From germline, CDR1 is SGDLS and CDR2 YYNGEE. The CDR3 runs 15 residues. The V end lost 0 bases, the J end lost 2 bases, and 9 bases lay between the germline ends. DNA of the CDR3: TGTGCCAGCAGCGTAGGGTGGGCTGGCAATCAGCCCCAGCATTTT. It translates to CASSVGWAGNQPQHF.

CDR3 nucleotide sequence: TGTGCCAGTAGTATCATAGCGGGAGAGCTTTACAATGAGCAGTTCTTC. Its protein product is CASSIIAGELYNEQFF. J is TRBJ2-1 and V is TRBV19, with 9 nucleotides matching TRBD2. This CDR3 is built from 16 residues. Germline-derived CDR1 and CDR2 are LNHDA and SQIVND (reference sequence). The V gene end was trimmed by 3 bases and the J gene end by 4 bases; junction bases not matched to a gene: 7.

This chain joins TRBV20-1 and TRBJ1-5; 8 nucleotides agree with TRBD1. CDR1 DFQATT and CDR2 SNEGSKA come from the germline V gene (reference sequence). The CDR3 has 17 amino acids. J was trimmed by 0 bases and V by 3 bases; bases with no gene match: 10. The CDR3 DNA follows: TGCAGTGCTAGCCGGGACAGGTACCAATATAGCAATCAGCCCCAGCATTTT. Its translation: CSASRDRYQYSNQPQHF.